The sequence of this T cell receptor beta chain was determined in a study of T cell responses to AZD1222 COVID-19 vaccine. TCRdb's table, derived via immunoSEQ multiplex PCR, lists solely in-frame clones and lacks some. The sample consists of some 120,000 clones, approximately 94% of them appearing once. The CDR3 is 14 amino acids. CDR1 is SEHNR and CDR2 is FQNEAQ in the germline V gene (reference sequence). Trimming took off 4 bases at V and 3 bases at J, with 12 bases between the two ends. The clonotype comes from an adult in good health. The chain is built from TRBV7-9 and TRBJ1-1; unclear D gene. Sample: peripheral blood, taken on day 0 of AZD1222 vaccination. The CDR3 protein is CASSSRAGDTEAFF. CDR3 DNA sequence: TGTGCCAGCAGCTCCCGGGCCGGGGACACTGAAGCTTTCTTT.